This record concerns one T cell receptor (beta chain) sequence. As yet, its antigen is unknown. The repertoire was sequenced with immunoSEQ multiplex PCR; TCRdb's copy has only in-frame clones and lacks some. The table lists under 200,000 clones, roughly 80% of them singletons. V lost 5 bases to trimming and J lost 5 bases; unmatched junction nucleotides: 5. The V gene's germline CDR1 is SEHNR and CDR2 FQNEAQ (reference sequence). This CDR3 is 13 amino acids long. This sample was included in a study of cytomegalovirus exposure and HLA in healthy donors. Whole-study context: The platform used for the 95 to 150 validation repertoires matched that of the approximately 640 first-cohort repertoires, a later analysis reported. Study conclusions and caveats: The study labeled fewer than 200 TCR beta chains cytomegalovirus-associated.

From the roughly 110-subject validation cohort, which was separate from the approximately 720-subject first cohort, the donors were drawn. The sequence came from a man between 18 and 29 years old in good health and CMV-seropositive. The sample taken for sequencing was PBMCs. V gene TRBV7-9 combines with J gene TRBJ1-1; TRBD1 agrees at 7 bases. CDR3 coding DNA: TGTGCCAGCAGCGCGGGGACAGTGACTGAAGCTTTCTTT. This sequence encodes CASSAGTVTEAFF.